This entry is about one T cell receptor (beta chain). Its antigen has not been determined. One base away there is no much larger clone; base qualities are not given. Enrolling through a virtual design, the prospective study's participants ranged in age from roughly 18 to 90 years and lived across roughly 24 United States geographic areas. Cohort assignment in the prospective study relied on participant-reported clinical history from a screening survey and a study questionnaire. Exposed participants had been in contact, within 2 weeks of entering the study, with a person who had a PCR-confirmed or clinician-diagnosed case of COVID-19. Each participant in the prospective study had whole blood, serum and a nasopharyngeal or oropharyngeal swab collected by mobile phlebotomists. Additional blood draws and questionnaires over an approximately 2-month period could optionally be provided by prospective study participants. Prospective study blood samples were shipped either frozen or at room temperature before DNA extraction.

The immunoSEQ Assay, a bias-controlled multiplex PCR, was used to amplify TCRbeta CDR3 regions from genomic DNA. The authors' analysis ran thus. The number of nucleated cells in each sample was estimated from the amplification of reference gene primers within the assay. To quantify the absolute abundance of each unique TCRbeta CDR3 rearrangement, sequence reads were collapsed and filtered. Productive Simpson clonality was computed per sample as the square root of Simpson's diversity index over productive rearrangements. The source is immuneACCESS, and TCRdb retained only in-frame sequences with V and J called. Part of the clones is not carried over; for the studies checked, unresolved V genes explain less than half of this, and the remainder is unexplained. V and J calls plus clone size are reproduced from that table; the DNA served to infer D and trimming. Here the sample has roughly 400,000 clones; roughly 88% occur a single time. The top ten hold about 1.5% of the sample.

These data originate in a study of blood T cell repertoires in COVID-19 (dated by TCRdb to 2020 to 2021). Describing the broader study: The collaborator samples originated in the United States, Italy and Spain and spanned the acute and convalescent phases of COVID-19. The material from the prospective study consisted of cDNA or gDNA derived from T cells, B-cell-depleted T cells, or PBMCs. Deeply sampled blood TCRbeta repertoires from subjects exposed to, actively infected with, or recovered from COVID-19 were included in the dataset. The repertoires were made available in a free public database intended to serve as a resource for research on the immune response to SARS-CoV-2. Samples were obtained from the ongoing ImmuneRACE study (first 160 participants) and from about 1,300 subjects provided by 6 global collaborators. The sample metadata nearly always contained a de-identified subject ID, COVID-19 status, age in years and sex. HLA class I and class II types, where available, came from metadata supplied by the sample provider rather than from assay-based typing.

The germline V gene encodes CDR1 SGDLS and CDR2 YYNGEE. Cut back by 2 bases and 5 bases, the V and J ends lie 8 bases apart. The CDR3, from cysteine to phenylalanine, totals 13 residues. Only the CDR3 portion is preserved as DNA: 39 bases, with reading frame beginning at the first base. Overall results and qualifications from the work: The quantity of clinical and demographic metadata differed by source and by participant and was supplied without curation.

This TCR derives from a woman aged 18-35 years who had been exposed to COVID-19. The sample was PBMCs or T cells enriched from blood (not recorded which). The rearranged segments are TRBV9 and TRBJ2-1, with no confident D gene call. The CDR3 amino acid sequence is: CASSVQSHNEQFF. The bases are TGTGCCAGCAGCGTCCAGTCACACAATGAGCAGTTCTTC.